A single sample gave rise to the 20 T cell receptor beta chains below, sequenced in a study of shared clonotypes between healthy human individuals. TCRdb's copy holds only in-frame clones and misses some; the assay was immunoSEQ multiplex PCR. The sample has roughly 2.6 million clones; roughly 92% are singletons. The sample was naive CD4+ T cells sorted from blood. Subset described: CD45RA+ positively selected. The receptors shown here come from a young man in good health.

This clone showed up just once. The chain employs TRBV7-9 and TRBJ2-7, with 8 nucleotides matching TRBD1. This CDR3 has 15 amino acids. Germline V lookup: CDR1 SEHNR, CDR2 FQNEAQ (reference sequence). V was clipped by 5 bases and J by 4 bases; unmatched bases: 10. CDR3 nucleotides: TGTGCCAGCAGCGCCCAAGTGGGACAGGAGTACGAGCAGTACTTC. It encodes CASSAQVGQEYEQYF.

This clone occurred once. The CDR3 here is CAKRRGRVNQPQHF. CDR3 nucleotide sequence: TGTGCCAAGCGCAGGGGGAGAGTAAATCAGCCCCAGCATTTT. J is TRBJ1-5 and V is TRBV19; TRBD1 matches 7 bases. Looked up from germline, CDR1 is LNHDA and CDR2 is SQIVND (reference sequence). The CDR3 is 14 amino acids. After removal of 10 bases from V and 4 bases from J, the junction contained 10 bases not matched to a gene. Complete variable domain (other parts from reference TRBV19 and TRBJ1-5): DGGITQSPKYLFRKEGQNVTLSCEQNLNHDAMYWYRQDPGQGLRLIYYSQIVNDFQKGDIAEGYSVSREKKESFPLTVTSAQKNPTAFYLCAKRRGRVNQPQHFGDGTRLSIL.

V is TRBV28 and J is TRBJ2-3, with D possibly called TRBD1 or TRBD2 (5 bases each). Germline V gene data show CDR1 as MDHEN and CDR2 as SYDVKM. The CDR3 length is 11 residues. The V end was cut by 3 bases, the J end by 14 bases, with 12 bases between. The CDR3: CASSFFGTVYF. The DNA of the CDR3 is TGTGCCAGCAGTTTCTTCGGGACGGTGTATTTT. The full variable domain, with the rest looked up from reference TRBV28 and TRBJ2-3, is DVKVTQSSRYLVKRTGEKVFLECVQDMDHENMFWYRQDPGLGLRLIYFSYDVKMKEKGDIPEGYSVSREKKERFSLILESASTNQTSMYLCASSFFGTVYFGPGTRLTVL.

About this clone itself: In the same sample, other DNA sequences code for this CDR3. The CDR3 region is CASSVTAGGYNEQFF. CDR3 bases: TGTGCCAGCAGCGTAACGGCGGGGGGCTACAATGAGCAGTTCTTC. This sequence joins TRBV9 and TRBJ2-1, with TRBD2 matching 8 bases. The junction had 3 bases not matched to a gene; V was cut back by 1 base and J by 3 bases. The CDR3 sequence is 15 residues long. CDR1 and CDR2 from the germline V gene are SGDLS and YYNGEE.

Concerning this clone: Within the sample, other DNA sequences also encode this same CDR3. The chain uses TRBV5-1 and TRBJ2-7, with no clear D. The germline V gene has CDR1 SGHRS and CDR2 YFSETQ. CDR3 length equals 13 residues. Deletions cut 4 bases from V and 0 bases from J, with 8 bases between. The CDR3 loop is CASSPGSSYEQYF. The DNA for the CDR3 is TGCGCCAGCAGCCCAGGTAGCTCCTACGAGCAGTACTTC.

The rearrangement uses TRBV15 and TRBJ2-1; 7 positions match TRBD2. CDR1 is LNHNV and CDR2 is YYDKDF in the germline V gene (reference sequence). V gave up 8 bases and J gave up 3 bases; unmatched junction bases: 1. The CDR3 is made up of 12 amino acids. DNA for the CDR3: TGTGCCACCCAGCGGGGCTACAATGAGCAGTTCTTC. Translating gives CATQRGYNEQFF.

The genes are TRBV6-1 and TRBJ1-6, with D possibly matching TRBD1 (5 bases). CDR1 is MNHNS and CDR2 is SASEGT in the germline V gene. V was clipped by 3 bases and J by 6 bases, with 9 bases between them. The CDR3 spans 14 residues. The CDR3 DNA sequence: TGTGCCAGCAGTGAGGGACGGGTTAATTCACCCCTCCACTTT. It yields the protein CASSEGRVNSPLHF.

The sample holds one count of this clone. The chain has TRBV9 and TRBJ2-5; TRBD2 matches at 8 bases. The ends lost 4 bases at V and 7 bases at J; junction bases unmatched: 9. The CDR3 length is 14 residues. The germline CDR1 and CDR2 sequences are SGDLS and YYNGEE. CDR3 region: CASSFRGLEGTQYF. CDR3 nucleotide sequence: TGTGCCAGCAGCTTTAGGGGACTAGAAGGGACCCAGTACTTC. The entire variable domain, with the rest obtained from reference TRBV9 and TRBJ2-5, is as follows: DSGVTQTPKHLITATGQRVTLRCSPRSGDLSVYWYQQSLDQGLQFLIQYYNGEERAKGNILERFSAQQFPDLHSELNLSSLELGDSALYFCASSFRGLEGTQYFGPGTRLLVL.

J is TRBJ2-7 and V is TRBV5-1; 8 bases align to TRBD2. This CDR3 comprises 14 residues. CDR1 is SGHRS, CDR2 YFSETQ, per germline. After removal of 4 bases from V and 2 bases from J, the junction contained 5 bases not matched to a gene. In nucleotides, the CDR3 is TGCGCCAGCAGCCAGATAGCGGGACCCTACGAGCAGTACTTC. Encoded protein: CASSQIAGPYEQYF.

This chain connects TRBV15 to TRBJ2-5; 11 bases fit TRBD1. J was trimmed by 6 bases and V by 1 base; bases with no gene match: 7. The CDR3 has 16 amino acids. The germline CDR1 and CDR2 sequences are LNHNV and YYDKDF (reference sequence). The CDR3 sequence: CATSRVDRGLEKTQYF. The CDR3 DNA is TGTGCCACCAGCAGAGTGGACAGGGGGCTAGAAAAGACCCAGTACTTC. Full variable domain (remainder filled in from reference TRBV15 and TRBJ2-5): DAMVIQNPRYQVTQFGKPVTLSCSQTLNHNVMYWYQQKSSQAPKLLFHYYDKDFNNEADTPDNFQSRRPNTSFCFLDIRSPGLGDTAMYLCATSRVDRGLEKTQYFGPGTRLLVL.

This chain joins TRBV10-3 and TRBJ2-7; TRBD1 aligns across 7 bases. Germline CDR1 is ENHRY and CDR2 is SYGVKD. The CDR3 contains 13 residues. Losses at the gene ends were 4 bases for V and 8 bases for J; bases not matched to a gene: 8. The CDR3 DNA is TGTGCCATCAGTGCTGGACAGGCGGAGCAGCAGTACTTC. It specifies CAISAGQAEQQYF.

The chain uses TRBV19 and TRBJ1-5; D unclear. The CDR3 has 18 residues. V was clipped by 6 bases and J by 2 bases, with 23 bases between them. From germline, CDR1 is LNHDA and CDR2 SQIVND (reference sequence). CDR3 coding DNA: TGTGCCAGTAGCCTCCTCCCTGGACGGGCGAGCGGCAATCAGCCCCAGCATTTT. Its protein is CASSLLPGRASGNQPQHF.

The genes are TRBV7-9 and TRBJ2-7; D assignment may be TRBD1 or TRBD2 (5 bases each). V lost 1 base and J lost 1, with 17 bases in between. CDR1 is SEHNR and CDR2 is FQNEAQ in the germline V gene (reference sequence). This CDR3 region has 17 residues. The CDR3 spells CASSLGGAGALSYEQYF. CDR3 nucleotide sequence: TGTGCCAGCAGCTTAGGAGGTGCCGGGGCGCTTTCCTACGAGCAGTACTTC. Complete variable domain (other parts from reference TRBV7-9 and TRBJ2-7): DTGVSQNPRHKITKRGQNVTFRCDPISEHNRLYWYRQTLGQGPEFLTYFQNEAQLEKSRLLSDRFSAERPKGSFSTLEIQRTEQGDSAMYLCASSLGGAGALSYEQYFGPGTRLTVT.

V usage is TRBV7-2 and J usage is TRBJ2-2, with 7 bases lining up with TRBD1. Trimming cost V 4 bases and J 0 bases; bases outside gene matches: 5. The germline V gene has CDR1 SGHTA and CDR2 FQGNSA. The length of the CDR3 is 16 residues. CDR3 residues: CASSSTGTANTGELFF. CDR3 sequence (DNA): TGTGCCAGCAGCTCGACCGGGACAGCGAACACCGGGGAGCTGTTTTTT.

On this clone itself: Additional DNA sequences in this sample encode the identical CDR3. The chain couples TRBV30 to TRBJ1-1; D gene unclear. There are 12 residues in the CDR3. CDR1 and CDR2 from the germline V gene are GTSNPN and SVGIG (reference sequence). V was clipped by 2 bases and J by 1 base, with 5 bases between them. The CDR3 here is CAWSKGNTEAFF. CDR3 sequence (DNA): TGTGCCTGGAGTAAAGGGAACACTGAAGCTTTCTTT.

The chain is built from TRBV5-4 and TRBJ2-5; 16 bases are a match to TRBD2. The J call is uncertain, as TRBJ2-7 better fits the DNA end. The germline CDR1 and CDR2 sequences are SGHNT and YYREEE (reference sequence). The CDR3 spans 16 residues. CDR3 sequence reads: CASSPGTSGRAHEQYF. CDR3 nucleotides: TGTGCCAGCAGCCCGGGGACTAGCGGGAGGGCCCACGAGCAGTACTTC.

The genes are TRBV10-2 and TRBJ1-4; the D gene is possibly TRBD1 (5 bases). Germline-derived CDR1 and CDR2 are WSHSY and SAAADI. V shed 3 bases and J shed 4 bases, with 12 bases lying between them. The CDR3 totals 15 residues. CDR3 DNA: TGCGCCAGCAGTGATCGGTCGAGGGGTAATGAAAAACTGTTTTTT. It specifies CASSDRSRGNEKLFF.

The chain has TRBV4-2 and TRBJ1-6; maybe TRBD1 (5 bases). The V end was cut by 3 bases, the J end by 7 bases, with 16 bases between. Germline CDR1 reads LGHNA; CDR2 reads YNFKEQ. The CDR3 contains 16 residues. CDR3 sequence reads: CASSHPGGVKNSPLHF. The DNA of the CDR3 is TGTGCCAGCAGCCACCCTGGGGGAGTTAAAAATTCACCCCTCCACTTT.

The chain recombines TRBV7-6 with TRBJ1-1, with unresolved D. The CDR3 spans 15 residues. The ends were cut back, 3 bases at V and 4 bases at J, with 15 bases in the middle. Per germline, CDR1 SGHVS and CDR2 FNYEAQ. The CDR3 nucleotides read TGTGCCAGCAGCTTCCGTGGGCAGGACTTCACTGAAGCTTTCTTT. Protein sequence: CASSFRGQDFTEAFF.

In this sample, this clone turned up a few times. The identical CDR3 is also encoded by other nucleotide sequences in the sample. The chain has TRBV6-1 and TRBJ1-5; TRBD1 aligns across 9 bases. Germline loops: CDR1 MNHNS, CDR2 SASEGT. V lost 6 bases and J lost 5; bases outside the gene matches: 2. This CDR3 has 13 residues. The CDR3 DNA is TGTGCCAGCAGCGGGGACAGGGATCAGCCCCAGCATTTT. It yields the protein CASSGDRDQPQHF.